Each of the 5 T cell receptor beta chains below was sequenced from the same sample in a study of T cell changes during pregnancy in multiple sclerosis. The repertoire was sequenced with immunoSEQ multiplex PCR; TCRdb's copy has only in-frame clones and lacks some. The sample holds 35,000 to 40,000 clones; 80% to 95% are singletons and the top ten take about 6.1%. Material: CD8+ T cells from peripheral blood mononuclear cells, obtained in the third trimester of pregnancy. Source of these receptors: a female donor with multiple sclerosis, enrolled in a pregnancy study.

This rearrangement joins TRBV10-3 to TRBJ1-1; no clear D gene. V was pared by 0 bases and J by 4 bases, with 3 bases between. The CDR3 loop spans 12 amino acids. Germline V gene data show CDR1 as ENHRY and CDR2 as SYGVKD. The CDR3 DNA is TGTGCCATCAGTGAGTCCTCCACTGAAGCTTTCTTT. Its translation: CAISESSTEAFF.

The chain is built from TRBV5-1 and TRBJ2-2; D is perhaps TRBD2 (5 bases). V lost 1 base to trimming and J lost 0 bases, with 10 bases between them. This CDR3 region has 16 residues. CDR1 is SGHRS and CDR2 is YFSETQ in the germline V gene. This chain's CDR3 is CASSLTQRTNTGELFF. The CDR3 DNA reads TGCGCCAGCAGCTTGACTCAGCGGACGAACACCGGGGAGCTGTTTTTT. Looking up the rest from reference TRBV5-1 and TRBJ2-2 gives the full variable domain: KAGVTQTPRYLIKTRGQQVTLSCSPISGHRSVSWYQQTPGQGLQFLFEYFSETQRNKGNFPGRFSGRQFSNSRSEMNVSTLELGDSALYLCASSLTQRTNTGELFFGEGSRLTVL.

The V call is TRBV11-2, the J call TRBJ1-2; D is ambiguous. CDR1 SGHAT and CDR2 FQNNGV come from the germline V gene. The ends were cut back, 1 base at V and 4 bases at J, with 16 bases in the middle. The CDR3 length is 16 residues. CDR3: CASSLALTGFGYGYTF. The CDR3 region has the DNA TGTGCCAGCAGCTTAGCCCTGACCGGGTTTGGCTATGGCTACACCTTC.

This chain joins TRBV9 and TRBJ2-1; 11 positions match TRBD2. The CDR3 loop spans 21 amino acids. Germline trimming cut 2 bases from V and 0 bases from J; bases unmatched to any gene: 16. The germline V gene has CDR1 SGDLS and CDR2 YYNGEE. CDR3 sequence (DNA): TGTGCCAGCAGCGTCCAGGTGAACCCCCTAACTAGCGGGAGCTCCTACAATGAGCAGTTCTTC. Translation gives CASSVQVNPLTSGSSYNEQFF.

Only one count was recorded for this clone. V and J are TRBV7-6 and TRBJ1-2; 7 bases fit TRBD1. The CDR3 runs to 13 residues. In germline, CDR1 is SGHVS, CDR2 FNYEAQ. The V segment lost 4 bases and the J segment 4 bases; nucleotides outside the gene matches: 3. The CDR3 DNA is TGTGCCAGCAGCTCCGCAGGGGGCTATGGCTACACCTTC. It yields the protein CASSSAGGYGYTF.